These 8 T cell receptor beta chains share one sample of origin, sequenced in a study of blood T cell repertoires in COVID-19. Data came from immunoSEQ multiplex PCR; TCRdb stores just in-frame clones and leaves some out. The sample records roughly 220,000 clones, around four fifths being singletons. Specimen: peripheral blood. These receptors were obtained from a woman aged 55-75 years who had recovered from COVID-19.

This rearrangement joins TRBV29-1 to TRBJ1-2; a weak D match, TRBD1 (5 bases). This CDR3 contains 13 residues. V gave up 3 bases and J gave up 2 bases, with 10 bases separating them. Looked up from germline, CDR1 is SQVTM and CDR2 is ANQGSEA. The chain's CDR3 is CSVDGGTNYGYTF. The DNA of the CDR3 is TGCAGCGTTGACGGGGGGACCAACTATGGCTACACCTTC.

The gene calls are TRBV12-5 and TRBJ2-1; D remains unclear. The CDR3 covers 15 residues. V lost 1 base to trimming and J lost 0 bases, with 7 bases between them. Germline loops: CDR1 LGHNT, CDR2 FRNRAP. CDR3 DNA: TGTGCTAGTGGTTTGGAGCCGGGCTCCTACAATGAGCAGTTCTTC. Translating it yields CASGLEPGSYNEQFF.

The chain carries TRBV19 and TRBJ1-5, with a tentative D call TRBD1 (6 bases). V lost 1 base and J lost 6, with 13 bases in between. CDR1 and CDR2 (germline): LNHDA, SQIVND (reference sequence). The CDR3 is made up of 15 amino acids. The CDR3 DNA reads TGTGCCAGTAGTATAGGACGGGGGGCAGGTCAGCCCCAGCATTTT. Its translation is CASSIGRGAGQPQHF.

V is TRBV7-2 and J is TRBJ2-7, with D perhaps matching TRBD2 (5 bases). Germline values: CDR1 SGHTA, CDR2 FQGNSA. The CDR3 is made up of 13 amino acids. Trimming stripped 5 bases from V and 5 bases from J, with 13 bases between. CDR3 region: CASSLRGSNEQYF. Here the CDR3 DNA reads TGTGCCAGCAGCCTCCGGGGATCAAACGAGCAGTACTTC.

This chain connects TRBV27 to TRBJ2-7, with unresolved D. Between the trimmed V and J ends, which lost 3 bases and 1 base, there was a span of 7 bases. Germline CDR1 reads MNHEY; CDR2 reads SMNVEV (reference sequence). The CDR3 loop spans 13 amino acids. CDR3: CASSLTPSYEQYF. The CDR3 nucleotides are TGTGCCAGCAGTTTGACACCTTCCTACGAGCAGTACTTC.

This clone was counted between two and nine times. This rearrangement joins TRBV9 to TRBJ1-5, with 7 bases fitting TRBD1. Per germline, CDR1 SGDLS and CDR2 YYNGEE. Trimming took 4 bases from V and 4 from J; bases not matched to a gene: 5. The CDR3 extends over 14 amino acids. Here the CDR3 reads CASSSGTANQPQHF. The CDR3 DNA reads TGTGCCAGCAGCTCGGGGACAGCGAATCAGCCCCAGCATTTT.

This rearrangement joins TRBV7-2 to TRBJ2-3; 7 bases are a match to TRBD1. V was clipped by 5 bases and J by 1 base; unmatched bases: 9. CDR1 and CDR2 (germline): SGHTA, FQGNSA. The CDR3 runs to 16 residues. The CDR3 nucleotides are TGTGCCAGCAGCCCCACTATCGACAGGGGCACAGATACGCAGTATTTT. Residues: CASSPTIDRGTDTQYF.

In DNA, the CDR3 is TGTGCCAGCAGCTTGGGGGCGCGGCGGGGCGCCCTCTCCTACAATGAGCAGTTCTTC. Amino acid sequence: CASSLGARRGALSYNEQFF. The V call is TRBV5-4, the J call TRBJ2-1; D may be TRBD2 (6 bases). The V end was cut by 0 bases, the J end by 0 bases, with 19 bases between. In germline, CDR1 is SGHNT, CDR2 YYREEE (reference sequence). The CDR3 extends over 19 amino acids.